A single count supports the clone carrying this T cell receptor (beta chain). This sample stems from a study of blood T cell repertoires in COVID-19. At the level of the study: There were acute and convalescent COVID-19 samples, and they came from the United States, Italy and Spain. The cDNA or gDNA used as material had been derived from T cells, B-cell-depleted T cells, or PBMCs.

Methods used by the authors: Researchers report that nucleated cell counts were estimated from reference gene primer amplification. Here immunoSEQ multiplex PCR was the method, and the copy in TCRdb shows in-frame clones only, minus some. The D gene and trimming were derived from the DNA, and the V and J assignments and clone size from that table. The sample yields 200,000 to 300,000 clones, 75% to 90% seen once. V dropped 0 bases and J dropped 4 bases, with 10 bases sitting between them. CDR1 SGHRS and CDR2 YFSETQ come from the germline V gene. CDR3 length: 14 amino acids. Specimen: peripheral blood. The TCR sequence derives from a woman aged 35 to 49 with acute or convalescent COVID-19. The chain recombines TRBV5-1 with TRBJ2-5, with D possibly being TRBD1 (6 bases). The CDR3 DNA sequence: TGCGCCAGCAGCTTGGGTACCAGGGGAGAGACCCAGTACTTC. Its protein is CASSLGTRGETQYF.